This is a list of T cell receptor beta chains from one sample in a study of OX40 agonist ivuxolimab in advanced cancers. Sequencing used immunoSEQ multiplex PCR; TCRdb keeps in-frame clones, though not all of them. The sample has about 91,000 clones, 75% to 90% seen once; the top ten hold 0.2% to 0.25%. Sequences were derived from CD4+ or CD8+ T cells sorted from blood, sampled in a trial of the OX40 agonist ivuxolimab. All receptors derive from an adult with an advanced solid tumor such as melanoma, head and neck, liver or kidney cancer. CDR3s leave out the opening cysteine and the closing phenylalanine or tryptophan. Fields, in order: V gene, CDR3 protein.

v_gene: TRBV2; CDR3aa: ASRWDSTDTQY
v_gene: TRBV14; CDR3aa: ASSQGGTVLAGELF
v_gene: TRBV28; CDR3aa: ASSPSTGGYT
v_gene: TRBV7-8; CDR3aa: ASSFRQGGQPQH
v_gene: TRBV10-3; CDR3aa: AISRQGRSTNEKLF
v_gene: TRBV28; CDR3aa: ASRTGQEETQY
v_gene: TRBV5-1; CDR3aa: ASSFSGRGSYGYT
v_gene: TRBV6-1; CDR3aa: ASKPGQGSTQPQH
v_gene: TRBV5-1; CDR3aa: ASSLKGQPLEQY
v_gene: TRBV19; CDR3aa: ASSRAPTRDIQY
v_gene: TRBV30; CDR3aa: AWAPPGYQPQH
v_gene: TRBV7-9; CDR3aa: ASSLPGQGASYNEKLF
v_gene: TRBV29-1; CDR3aa: SVDAAGVPLSSYNEQF
v_gene: TRBV27; CDR3aa: ASSLNGAGLSYEQY
v_gene: TRBV15; CDR3aa: ATSRDTDQPQH
v_gene: TRBV6-1; CDR3aa: ASSEQGYGTEAF